This T cell receptor (beta chain) comes out of a study of blood T cell repertoires in COVID-19. Study context: Material from acute and convalescent COVID-19 was sourced from the United States, Italy and Spain. Sample material is recorded as cDNA or gDNA derived from T cells, B-cell-depleted T cells, or PBMCs.

CDR3 length equals 13 residues. The germline V gene encodes CDR1 LNHDA and CDR2 SQIVND (reference sequence). V was cut by 10 bases and J by 0 bases, with 10 bases left in between. As handled by the study authors: Cell counts per sample came from amplifying reference gene primers. Assay: immunoSEQ multiplex PCR; the TCRdb copy retains only in-frame clones and omits some. From that table come the V and J calls and clone size; the DNA was used to work out D and trimming. The table has hundreds of thousands of clones, roughly 89% seen once. The sequencing sample was made of peripheral blood. The clonotype was recovered from a young woman who had recovered from COVID-19. V usage is TRBV19 and J usage is TRBJ2-4; D gene ambiguous. The CDR3 loop is CATAVLAKNIQYF. The CDR3 region has the DNA TGTGCCACCGCTGTACTAGCCAAAAACATTCAGTACTTC.